Below, 2 T cell receptor beta chains from the same sample are listed, as sequenced in a study of control samples from healthy donors and cancer patients. Sequencing was performed with immunoSEQ multiplex PCR; in TCRdb, only in-frame clones are kept and a portion is missing. The top ten hold 10% to 15% of the sample, which has more than 140,000 clones, approximately 94% seen once. What was sequenced was blood. The receptor source for this set is a man aged 40-49 years in good health.

The V call is TRBV28, the J call TRBJ2-4, with 7 nucleotides matching TRBD1. The germline V gene has CDR1 MDHEN and CDR2 SYDVKM. The CDR3 loop spans 15 amino acids. Germline trimming cut 6 bases from V and 0 bases from J; bases unmatched to any gene: 5. The CDR3 DNA is TGTGCCAGCAGGCAGGGACAGCTAGCCAAAAACATTCAGTACTTC. Its translation is CASRQGQLAKNIQYF.

The sample holds a few counts of this clone. This chain links TRBV2 with TRBJ1-5; 7 bases are a match to TRBD1. J was trimmed by 5 bases and V by 6 bases; bases with no gene match: 10. The germline gives CDR1 SNHLY, CDR2 FYNNEI. The CDR3 extends over 15 amino acids. CDR3 region: CASSKSQGNDQPQHF. The CDR3 coding sequence is TGTGCCAGCAGCAAATCACAGGGGAATGATCAGCCCCAGCATTTT.